This entry lists 5 T cell receptor beta chains sequenced from one sample in a study of blood T cell repertoires in COVID-19. Only in-frame clones appear in the TCRdb table, and some are missing; sequencing was by immunoSEQ multiplex PCR. The data hold around 120,000 clones, with around 76% observed a single time. The sequencing input was peripheral blood. The source is a man aged 70-80 years with acute or convalescent COVID-19.

This clone was seen a few times. This chain uses TRBV10-3 with TRBJ1-4; TRBD1 matches 8 bases. Trimming cost V 11 bases and J 8 bases; bases outside gene matches: 13. CDR3 size: 14 residues. CDR1 and CDR2 from the germline V gene are ENHRY and SYGVKD. The CDR3, as DNA: TGTGCCTCAGGGGAAGGACAGGGCGACGAAAAACTGTTTTTT. It yields the protein CASGEGQGDEKLFF.

The chain links TRBV18 to TRBJ2-3; 7 nucleotides match TRBD2. Losses at the gene ends were 2 bases for V and 4 bases for J; bases not matched to a gene: 12. The CDR3 sequence is 17 residues long. In germline, CDR1 is KGHSH, CDR2 LQKENI. This CDR3 reads CASSPIPPGLRPDTQYF. The CDR3 DNA follows: TGTGCCAGCTCACCAATTCCCCCGGGACTAAGACCAGATACGCAGTATTTT.

The chain uses TRBV2 and TRBJ1-2, with D perhaps TRBD1 (6 bases). Per the germline V gene, CDR1 is SNHLY and CDR2 is FYNNEI. The V end lost 7 bases, the J end lost 4 bases, and 16 bases lay between the germline ends. The CDR3 has 14 amino acids. The CDR3 DNA follows: TGTGCCAGCATCCCAGGGGATCAAGTCTATGGCTACACCTTC. It translates to CASIPGDQVYGYTF.

The V call is TRBV7-2, the J call TRBJ2-7, with a tentative D call TRBD2 (5 bases). Trimming took 6 bases from V and 4 from J, leaving 16 bases between them. The CDR3 runs 14 residues. Germline CDR1 is SGHTA and CDR2 is FQGNSA. CDR3 bases: TGTGCCAGCAGGGCGGGTTCAGGTATATACGAGCAGTACTTC. Its protein is CASRAGSGIYEQYF.

The V and J genes are TRBV29-1 and TRBJ1-2; tentatively, D is TRBD1 (5 bases). The germline V gene encodes CDR1 SQVTM and CDR2 ANQGSEA. The CDR3 totals 15 residues. The V gene lost 8 bases and the J gene lost 2 bases, with 21 bases spanning the gap. This CDR3 reads CSSSEIGAPNYGYTF. CDR3 nucleotides: TGCAGCTCCTCAGAAATAGGGGCCCCGAACTATGGCTACACCTTC.